The 24 T cell receptor beta chains below were found in one sample sequenced in a study of blood T cells in healthy people across ages. Primers used in a second PCR of roughly 6 to 11 cycles were a sample-barcoded 5' primer and a J-beta primer mix. Each CDR3 protein is one row after TCRdb ran MiXCR on the 5' RACE reads. The sample comprises hundreds of thousands of distinct CDR3 sequences, approximately 29% of which are singletons, and 15% rests with the top ten. Material: blood. These receptors were obtained from a woman older than 75 in good health.

A word on this clonotype: A much larger clone lies a single base off, so this may be a read error. The J gene is TRBJ2-1, the V gene TRBV4-3; 14 nucleotides align to TRBD2. Germline lookup yields CDR1 LGHNA and CDR2 YSLEER. This CDR3 contains 14 residues. J was trimmed by 12 bases and V by 2 bases; bases with no gene match: 3. In DNA, the CDR3 is TGCGCCAGCAGCCAACGGACTAGCGGGGGGCCGCAGTTCTTC. Its translation is CASSQRTSGGPQFF.

Written as DNA, the CDR3 is TGTGCCAGCAGTTGGGACCGAGGGACAGGCCTCTTCTATGGCTACACCTTC. As protein: CASSWDRGTGLFYGYTF. The V call is TRBV27, the J call TRBJ1-2, with TRBD1 matching over 8 bases. The ends lost 4 bases at V and 4 bases at J; junction bases unmatched: 14. There are 17 residues in the CDR3. Germline loops: CDR1 MNHEY, CDR2 SMNVEV (reference sequence).

Here the CDR3 reads CASSVFAGGRMNNEQYF. The CDR3 bases are TGTGCCAGCAGCGTATTCGCGGGGGGGCGCATGAACAATGAGCAGTACTTC. The chain carries TRBV9 and TRBJ2-7, with TRBD2 matching over 9 bases. The CDR3 length is 17 residues. Per germline, CDR1 SGDLS and CDR2 YYNGEE. Trimming took 1 base from V and 7 from J; bases not matched to a gene: 15.

A word on this clonotype: This may stem from a read error, because a much larger clone lies one nucleotide away. This chain links TRBV11-2 with TRBJ2-5; 8 bases fit TRBD2. CDR1 is SGHAT, CDR2 FQNNGV, per germline. This CDR3 is built from 15 residues. Trimming removed 7 bases from V and 2 bases from J; junction bases left unmatched: 9. The DNA for the CDR3 is TGTGCCAGCAACTCTAGCGGGTGGAAACAAGAGACCCAGTACTTC. Its translation is CASNSSGWKQETQYF.

This clonotype was counted a few times. A read error is possible here, since a much larger clone lies one base away. The chain carries TRBV7-2 and TRBJ2-1, with 8 positions matching TRBD1. The J call may be incorrect, as the DNA end agrees better with TRBJ2-7. Germline CDR1 reads SGHTA; CDR2 reads FQGNSA. The CDR3 sequence is 16 residues long. The CDR3 region is CASSFFGTGLYNEQYF. In DNA form, the CDR3 reads TGTGCCAGCAGCTTTTTCGGGACAGGACTCTACAATGAGCAGTACTTC.

The chain couples TRBV27 to TRBJ2-1; 11 bases map to TRBD2. This CDR3 region has 16 residues. After removal of 5 bases from V and 9 bases from J, the junction contained 12 bases not matched to a gene. CDR1 MNHEY and CDR2 SMNVEV come from the germline V gene (reference sequence). The chain's CDR3 is CASSPWTSGPASEQFF. Here the CDR3 DNA reads TGTGCCAGCAGTCCCTGGACTAGCGGGCCGGCGAGTGAGCAGTTCTTC.

Ten or more counts support this clonotype. V gene TRBV12-3 or TRBV12-4 combines with J gene TRBJ2-1; the D is unclear. The CDR3 covers 14 residues. The V gene lost 6 bases and the J gene lost 1 base, with 10 bases spanning the gap. The CDR3 DNA reads TGTGCCAGCAGGCAGCGAATTTCCTACAATGAGCAGTTCTTC. Protein: CASRQRISYNEQFF.

This clonotype has at least ten counts. The V and J genes are TRBV10-3 and TRBJ2-1, with 8 positions matching TRBD2. This CDR3 comprises 16 residues. Trimming removed 4 bases from V and 8 bases from J; junction bases left unmatched: 13. The germline CDR1 and CDR2 sequences are ENHRY and SYGVKD. The CDR3 loop is CAISGVAGGRSDEQFF. CDR3 DNA: TGTGCCATCAGTGGCGTGGCGGGGGGCCGGTCGGATGAGCAGTTCTTC.

Many counts were recorded for this clonotype. The chain has TRBV28 and TRBJ2-5, with 9 bases fitting TRBD1. Germline lookup yields CDR1 MDHEN and CDR2 SYDVKM. The CDR3 is made up of 14 amino acids. J gave up 5 bases and V 5 bases, and 6 bases lay outside the gene matches. CDR3 residues: CASSAGQGLETQYF. The DNA for the CDR3 is TGTGCCAGCAGTGCCGGACAGGGGTTGGAGACCCAGTACTTC.

This clonotype occurred many times. The genes are TRBV3-1 and TRBJ2-7; TRBD2 matches 7 bases. The CDR3 has 12 amino acids. The J segment lost 6 bases and the V segment lost 4 bases, leaving 3 bases of the junction unmatched. Germline V lookup: CDR1 LGHDT, CDR2 YNNKEL (reference sequence). The CDR3: CASSPPGGEQYF. The CDR3, as DNA: TGTGCCAGCAGCCCCCCGGGGGGCGAGCAGTACTTC.

Comments on this clonotype: Given a much more abundant clone one base away, this may be a read error. The chain carries TRBV20-1 and TRBJ1-1, with D possibly matching TRBD1 (5 bases). Germline V gene data show CDR1 as DFQATT and CDR2 as SNEGSKA (reference sequence). The CDR3 runs 15 residues. The V end was cut by 2 bases, the J end by 5 bases, with 18 bases between. The CDR3 region is CSARPPLGKGTEAFF. As DNA, the CDR3 is TGCAGTGCTAGACCACCATTGGGAAAGGGGACTGAAGCTTTCTTT.

In the case of this clonotype: A read error may explain this, as a much larger clone is one base away. The rearrangement uses TRBV7-3 and TRBJ2-1; 7 nucleotides line up with TRBD2. The CDR3 has 15 amino acids. CDR1 is SGHTA and CDR2 is FQGTGA in the germline V gene. CDR3 residues: CAGSREASGRNEQFF. CDR3 in DNA: TGTGCCGGCAGCCGGGAGGCTAGCGGTCGTAATGAGCAGTTCTTC.

The chain combines TRBV25-1 with TRBJ2-1, with D possibly TRBD1 on 6 matching bases. This CDR3 comprises 18 residues. V shed 3 bases and J shed 0 bases, with 18 bases lying between them. Germline V gene sequence: CDR1 MGHDK, CDR2 SYGVNS. CDR3 DNA: TGTGCCAGCAGTGATCCACCCGGGACACCCAGCTCCTACAATGAGCAGTTCTTC. Its translation: CASSDPPGTPSSYNEQFF.

Many counts were recorded for this clonotype. The V and J genes are TRBV7-2 and TRBJ2-7, with 9 bases matching TRBD2. Germline V gene sequence: CDR1 SGHTA, CDR2 FQGNSA. This CDR3 contains 16 residues. The V and J ends lost 1 base and 5 bases, in that order; junction bases with no gene match: 9. CDR3 sequence (DNA): TGTGCCAGCAGCTTAGTGGCTAGCGGGGCATTCAACGAGCAGTACTTC. Amino acids: CASSLVASGAFNEQYF.

Of note for this clonotype: Possible read error: a much larger clone is one base away. The chain employs TRBV5-1 and TRBJ2-3; weak D call: TRBD1 (6 bases). Germline V gene data show CDR1 as SGHRS and CDR2 as YFSETQ. CDR3 length equals 16 residues. DNA for the CDR3: TGCGCCAGCAGCTTGGCCCAGGGACACAGCACAGATACGCGGTATTTT. Translated, it gives CASSLAQGHSTDTRYF. Complete variable domain (other parts from reference TRBV5-1 and TRBJ2-3): KAGVTQTPRYLIKTRGQQVTLSCSPISGHRSVSWYQQTPGQGLQFLFEYFSETQRNKGNFPGRFSGRQFSNSRSEMNVSTLELGDSALYLCASSLAQGHSTDTRYFGPGTRLTVL.

This clonotype was found a few times. The chain joins TRBV28 to TRBJ1-2; 9 nucleotides match TRBD1. The CDR3 length is 14 residues. The germline V gene has CDR1 MDHEN and CDR2 SYDVKM. The V and J ends lost 7 bases and 10 bases, in that order; junction bases with no gene match: 13. Here the CDR3 DNA reads TGTGCCAGCACACGACAGGGGGATTACAACCACTACACCTTC. The encoded protein is CASTRQGDYNHYTF.

Ten or more counts support this clonotype. The chain carries TRBV20-1 and TRBJ1-1; D possibly corresponds to TRBD1 (5 bases). The CDR3 extends over 15 amino acids. V gave up 2 bases and J gave up 1 base, with 14 bases separating them. Germline CDR1 and CDR2: DFQATT and SNEGSKA (reference sequence). CDR3 bases: TGCAGTGCTAGAAAGTTTGGGGGTTCGAACACTGAAGCTTTCTTT. This translates into CSARKFGGSNTEAFF.

This clonotype was recorded at least ten times. The chain carries TRBV19 and TRBJ2-5; 7 nucleotides match TRBD2. Germline V gives CDR1 LNHDA, CDR2 SQIVND (reference sequence). J gave up 4 bases and V 5 bases, and 4 bases lay outside the gene matches. The CDR3 has 13 amino acids. The CDR3 nucleotides are TGTGCCAGTAGTTGGAGGGAGGGAGAGACCCAGTACTTC. This sequence encodes CASSWREGETQYF.

This clonotype was picked up many times. This chain joins TRBV10-3 and TRBJ1-1; 8 bases fit TRBD1. This CDR3 contains 14 residues. V shed 5 bases and J 5 bases; nucleotides not matched to a gene: 7. Germline CDR1 ENHRY, CDR2 SYGVKD. The CDR3 sequence is CAISPGQGGTEAFF. DNA of the CDR3: TGTGCCATCAGTCCCGGACAGGGAGGGACTGAAGCTTTCTTT.

This clonotype was observed many times. The chain combines TRBV7-2 with TRBJ2-3; 10 nucleotides align to TRBD2. The CDR3 totals 19 residues. Germline V gives CDR1 SGHTA, CDR2 FQGNSA. The V segment lost 2 bases and the J segment 2 bases; nucleotides outside the gene matches: 13. In DNA, the CDR3 is TGTGCCAGCAGCTTAAAAGGGATACTAGCGGGGACAGACACAGATACGCAGTATTTT. Translation gives CASSLKGILAGTDTDTQYF.

This clonotype was detected ten times or more. J is TRBJ2-1 and V is TRBV7-9, with 7 bases fitting TRBD2. The length of the CDR3 is 15 residues. From germline, CDR1 is SEHNR and CDR2 FQNEAQ (reference sequence). J lost 1 base, V lost 2 bases, and 2 bases had no gene match. The CDR3 is CASSLRAGSYNEQFF. Here the CDR3 DNA reads TGTGCCAGCAGCTTAAGAGCGGGGTCCTACAATGAGCAGTTCTTC.

The chain links TRBV5-5 to TRBJ1-1; D unclear. Germline CDR1 SGHKS, CDR2 YYEKEE (reference sequence). This CDR3 spans 14 amino acids. V gave up 0 bases and J gave up 2 bases, with 8 bases separating them. This CDR3 is CASSLEQLNTEAFF. DNA of the CDR3: TGTGCCAGCAGCTTGGAACAGCTCAACACTGAAGCTTTCTTT.

The chain employs TRBV7-2 and TRBJ1-3; D perhaps matches TRBD1 (5 bases). Germline V gene data show CDR1 as SGHTA and CDR2 as FQGNSA. The CDR3 spans 14 residues. V was shortened by 5 bases and J by 3 bases, with 11 bases between the two germline ends. The CDR3 DNA reads TGTGCCAGCAGCGCCGGGACGGGTGGAAACACCATATATTTT. Its protein product is CASSAGTGGNTIYF.

This clonotype was detected only a few times. The chain uses TRBV6-1 and TRBJ1-2; 7 nucleotides line up with TRBD1. This CDR3 contains 17 residues. The V gene's germline CDR1 is MNHNS and CDR2 SASEGT. With 4 bases clipped from V and 0 bases from J, the junction kept 11 bases outside the gene matches. CDR3 sequence: CASSVPGQPLTNYGYTF. The CDR3 region has the DNA TGTGCCAGCAGTGTACCGGGACAGCCATTAACTAACTATGGCTACACCTTC.